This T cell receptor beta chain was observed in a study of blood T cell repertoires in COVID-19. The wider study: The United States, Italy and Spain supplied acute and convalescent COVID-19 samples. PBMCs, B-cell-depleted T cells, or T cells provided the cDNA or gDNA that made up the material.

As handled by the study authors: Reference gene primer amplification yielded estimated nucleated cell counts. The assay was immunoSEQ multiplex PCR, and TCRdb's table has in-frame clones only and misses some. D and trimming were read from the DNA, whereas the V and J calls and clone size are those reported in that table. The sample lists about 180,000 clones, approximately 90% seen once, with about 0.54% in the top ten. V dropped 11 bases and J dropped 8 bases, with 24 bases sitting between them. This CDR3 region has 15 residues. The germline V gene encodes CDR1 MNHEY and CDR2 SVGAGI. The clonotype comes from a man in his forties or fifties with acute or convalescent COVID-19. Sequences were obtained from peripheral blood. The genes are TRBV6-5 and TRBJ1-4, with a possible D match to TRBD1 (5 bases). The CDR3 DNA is TGTGCCGCGAGCCTCCGGACTGGGGGGGAAGAAAAACTGTTTTTT. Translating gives CAASLRTGGEEKLFF.